One and the same sample provided the 31 T cell receptor beta chains below, sequenced in a study of T cell changes during pregnancy in multiple sclerosis. Sequencing was performed with immunoSEQ multiplex PCR; in TCRdb, only in-frame clones are kept and a portion is missing. The sample contains about 50,000 clones, more than 85% of which appear only once. Specimen: CD4+ T cells from peripheral blood mononuclear cells, collected after pregnancy. These receptors were collected from a female donor with multiple sclerosis, enrolled in a pregnancy study.

The chain joins TRBV6-5 to TRBJ1-2; 7 bases are a match to TRBD1. Unmatched junction bases numbered 9, after V lost 5 bases and J lost 6 bases. Germline V lookup: CDR1 MNHEY, CDR2 SVGAGI. The CDR3 contains 14 residues. CDR3 bases: TGTGCCAGCAGTGCACCGGGACAGAGAGATGGCTACACCTTC. Amino acids: CASSAPGQRDGYTF.

In DNA, the CDR3 is TGTGCCTGGAGTGGACTAGCAGCCTACAATGAGCAGTTCTTC. The encoded protein is CAWSGLAAYNEQFF. This sequence joins TRBV30 and TRBJ2-1; TRBD2 agrees at 7 bases. CDR3 length equals 14 residues. CDR1 is GTSNPN and CDR2 is SVGIG in the germline V gene (reference sequence). Trimming removed 1 base from V and 2 bases from J; junction bases left unmatched: 2.

The V gene is TRBV7-3, the J gene TRBJ2-3, with 8 bases fitting TRBD2. Germline V CDR1 and CDR2: SGHTA, FQGTGA. This CDR3 has 16 residues. Trimming took 5 bases from V and 0 from J; bases not matched to a gene: 7. The CDR3 spells CASSLRGGGSTDTQYF. For the CDR3, the DNA is TGTGCCAGCAGCCTTCGGGGGGGTGGAAGCACAGATACGCAGTATTTT. Drawing the rest from reference TRBV7-3 and TRBJ2-3, the complete variable domain is GAGVSQTPSNKVTEKGKYVELRCDPISGHTALYWYRQSLGQGPEFLIYFQGTGAADDSGLPNDRFFAVRPEGSVSTLKIQRTERGDSAVYLCASSLRGGGSTDTQYFGPGTRLTVL.

This rearrangement joins TRBV11-1 to TRBJ2-1; TRBD2 might be the D (6 bases). CDR1 and CDR2 from the germline V gene are SGHAT and FQDESV (reference sequence). The V end lost 5 bases, the J end lost 8 bases, and 16 bases lay between the germline ends. The CDR3 covers 14 residues. The CDR3 DNA reads as TGTGCCAGCAGCCCCCGGGGAGGCGGCGATGAGCAGTTCTTC. This codes for CASSPRGGGDEQFF.

This chain connects TRBV5-1 to TRBJ2-1; 7 bases agree with TRBD2. The germline gives CDR1 SGHRS, CDR2 YFSETQ. V gave up 2 bases and J gave up 6 bases; unmatched junction bases: 8. The CDR3 is made up of 15 amino acids. CDR3 sequence (DNA): TGCGCCAGCAGCTTTACGCGGGAGTGGGGCAATGAGCAGTTCTTC. It encodes CASSFTREWGNEQFF. The whole variable domain, remainder taken from reference TRBV5-1 and TRBJ2-1, is KAGVTQTPRYLIKTRGQQVTLSCSPISGHRSVSWYQQTPGQGLQFLFEYFSETQRNKGNFPGRFSGRQFSNSRSEMNVSTLELGDSALYLCASSFTREWGNEQFFGPGTRLTVL.

This chain connects TRBV4-2 to TRBJ2-3; 15 bases agree with TRBD2. This CDR3 spans 18 amino acids. V was clipped by 4 bases and J by 2 bases; unmatched bases: 7. Germline CDR1 and CDR2: LGHNA and YNFKEQ. CDR3 DNA sequence: TGTGCCAGCAGCCTAGGGACTAGCGGGAGGTTTAACACAGATACGCAGTATTTT. Residues: CASSLGTSGRFNTDTQYF.

V and J are TRBV27 and TRBJ2-7; 9 bases agree with TRBD1. Germline V gives CDR1 MNHEY, CDR2 SMNVEV (reference sequence). This CDR3 has 15 amino acids. V lost 5 bases to trimming and J lost 2 bases; unmatched junction nucleotides: 7. CDR3 nucleotides: TGTGCCAGCAGTCCCCGACAGGGGGTCACCTACGAGCAGTACTTC. Amino acid sequence: CASSPRQGVTYEQYF.

The table lists this clone with a few counts. This chain uses TRBV19 with TRBJ2-5; TRBD1 aligns across 7 bases. V lost 3 bases, J lost 5 bases, and 3 bases stayed unmatched. The CDR3 is 13 amino acids. CDR1 and CDR2 from the germline V gene are LNHDA and SQIVND (reference sequence). Here the CDR3 DNA reads TGTGCCAGTAGTATCGGACAGGTGGAGACCCAGTACTTC. Amino acid sequence: CASSIGQVETQYF.

This chain's CDR3 is CASTSRLVQTQYF. CDR3 DNA: TGTGCCAGCACCTCTAGACTAGTACAAACGCAGTATTTT. The V gene is TRBV2, the J gene TRBJ2-3; D possibly corresponds to TRBD2 (6 bases). Deletions cut 7 bases from V and 9 bases from J, with 17 bases between. This CDR3 has 13 residues. The V gene's germline CDR1 is SNHLY and CDR2 FYNNEI.

This clone was seen just once. This chain connects TRBV6-1 to TRBJ1-1; weak D call: TRBD1 (6 bases). The germline V gene has CDR1 MNHNS and CDR2 SASEGT. The CDR3 runs 15 residues. V lost 5 bases and J 5 bases, leaving 18 bases between the germline ends. The CDR3 sequence: CASSKPGQGRTEAFF. The CDR3 DNA reads as TGTGCCAGCAGTAAACCAGGGCAGGGGCGGACTGAAGCTTTCTTT.

This chain links TRBV4-3 with TRBJ2-1; 13 bases map to TRBD2. This CDR3 has 17 amino acids. Trimming removed 1 base from V and 2 bases from J; junction bases left unmatched: 2. CDR1 and CDR2 (germline): LGHNA, YSLEER. The CDR3 bases are TGCGCCAGCAGCCAAGGGGGGACTAGCGGGGCCTACAATGAGCAGTTCTTC. Residues: CASSQGGTSGAYNEQFF.

The J gene is TRBJ2-1, the V gene TRBV4-2, with 13 bases lining up with TRBD2. Germline CDR1 reads LGHNA; CDR2 reads YNFKEQ. J lost 8 bases, V lost 4 bases, and 8 bases had no gene match. CDR3 length equals 16 residues. In DNA form, the CDR3 reads TGTGCCAGCAGCCCGGCCGCACTAGCGGGAGGGTATGAGCAGTTCTTC. It codes for CASSPAALAGGYEQFF.

V and J are TRBV5-1 and TRBJ2-2; 8 nucleotides line up with TRBD1. The CDR3 runs to 15 residues. CDR1 SGHRS and CDR2 YFSETQ come from the germline V gene. The trim removed 3 bases at V and 4 bases at J, leaving 5 bases unmatched. This CDR3 is CASSSRTGRTGELFF. The CDR3 DNA reads as TGCGCCAGCAGCTCACGGACAGGGCGCACCGGGGAGCTGTTTTTT.

V is TRBV5-1 and J is TRBJ2-1; 8 positions match TRBD1. Looked up from germline, CDR1 is SGHRS and CDR2 is YFSETQ. With V trimmed by 1 base and J by 8 bases, 5 bases remained unmatched. The CDR3 extends over 14 amino acids. The CDR3 DNA sequence: TGCGCCAGCAGCTTGACAGGGGGGTTAGATGAGCAGTTCTTC. As protein: CASSLTGGLDEQFF.

The genes are TRBV6-1 and TRBJ2-3; TRBD1 might be the D (5 bases). Germline CDR1 reads MNHNS; CDR2 reads SASEGT. The CDR3 is 15 amino acids. The V and J ends lost 1 base and 2 bases respectively, with 10 bases between them. The CDR3 bases are TGTGCCAGCAGTGAAGAGGGGCGCTCCACAGATACGCAGTATTTT. Encoded protein: CASSEEGRSTDTQYF.

The V call is TRBV5-1, the J call TRBJ2-3; 7 nucleotides line up with TRBD2. V was pared by 0 bases and J by 0 bases, with 7 bases of the junction left unmatched. The CDR3 loop spans 17 amino acids. Germline assignment: CDR1 SGHRS and CDR2 YFSETQ. The DNA for the CDR3 is TGCGCCAGCAGCTTGGGCCCTAGCGGAGATAGCACAGATACGCAGTATTTT. Protein product: CASSLGPSGDSTDTQYF.

J is TRBJ2-7 and V is TRBV9; D is ambiguous. V was trimmed by 0 bases and J by 5 bases, leaving 15 bases between them. The germline V gene encodes CDR1 SGDLS and CDR2 YYNGEE. This CDR3 is 15 amino acids long. The CDR3 nucleotides read TGTGCCAGCAGCGTAGAGGCTCAGCCCCTAGACGAGCAGTACTTC. Translating it yields CASSVEAQPLDEQYF.

The chain links TRBV2 to TRBJ1-5; D call uncertain. The CDR3 length is 13 residues. Germline-derived CDR1 and CDR2 are SNHLY and FYNNEI. Trimming cost V 7 bases and J 0 bases, with 7 bases left between them. The CDR3 DNA reads as TGTGCCAGCATGAGGGATAGCAATCAGCCCCAGCATTTT. It encodes CASMRDSNQPQHF.

V is TRBV30 and J is TRBJ2-5; a weak D match, TRBD1 (5 bases). This CDR3 has 13 residues. Germline V gives CDR1 GTSNPN, CDR2 SVGIG (reference sequence). V lost 4 bases to trimming and J lost 3 bases, with 12 bases between them. DNA of the CDR3: TGTGCCTGGATAACCAGGGCCGAAGAGACCCAGTACTTC. This translates into CAWITRAEETQYF.

This chain connects TRBV29-1 to TRBJ2-5; possible D gene TRBD2, 5 bases. This CDR3 has 15 residues. V was cut by 4 bases and J by 1 base, with 16 bases left in between. CDR1 is SQVTM and CDR2 is ANQGSEA in the germline V gene. CDR3 protein: CSVGRGAGVQETQYF. The CDR3 bases are TGCAGCGTTGGTCGGGGAGCAGGAGTCCAAGAGACCCAGTACTTC. Filled out from reference TRBV29-1 and TRBJ2-5, the complete variable domain reads SAVISQKPSRDICQRGTSLTIQCQVDSQVTMMFWYRQQPGQSLTLIATANQGSEATYESGFVIDKFPISRPNLTFSTLTVSNMSPEDSSIYLCSVGRGAGVQETQYFGPGTRLLVL.

This sequence joins TRBV7-2 and TRBJ1-4; tentative D call: TRBD1 (5 bases). CDR1 and CDR2 from the germline V gene are SGHTA and FQGNSA. This CDR3 comprises 15 residues. The V gene lost 1 base and the J gene lost 8 bases, with 14 bases spanning the gap. For the CDR3, the DNA is TGTGCCAGCAGCTTAGGGCCGGGGGGAGGAGAAAAACTGTTTTTT. Translating gives CASSLGPGGGEKLFF.

This rearrangement joins TRBV7-2 to TRBJ1-2; maybe TRBD1 (5 bases). Germline-derived CDR1 and CDR2 are SGHTA and FQGNSA. Deletions cut 7 bases from V and 2 bases from J, with 17 bases between. This CDR3 region has 15 residues. The chain's CDR3 is CASTGQGRVNYGYTF. DNA for the CDR3: TGTGCCAGCACTGGGCAGGGTCGAGTCAACTATGGCTACACCTTC.

This clone appeared once. The chain has TRBV5-1 and TRBJ2-1; TRBD1 aligns across 10 bases. With 7 bases clipped from V and 1 base from J, the junction kept 2 bases outside the gene matches. CDR1 and CDR2 from the germline V gene are SGHRS and YFSETQ. The CDR3 loop spans 14 amino acids. Here the CDR3 reads CASGQGGSYNEQFF. CDR3 DNA sequence: TGCGCCAGCGGACAGGGGGGTTCCTACAATGAGCAGTTCTTC.

The chain recombines TRBV12-5 with TRBJ1-1; 7 bases agree with TRBD1. Unmatched junction bases numbered 4, after V lost 6 bases and J lost 0 bases. Per germline, CDR1 LGHNT and CDR2 FRNRAP. This CDR3 has 14 amino acids. Here the CDR3 reads CASGGTVMNTEAFF. CDR3 nucleotides: TGTGCTAGTGGGGGGACAGTCATGAACACTGAAGCTTTCTTT.

The rearrangement links TRBV6-1 to TRBJ1-3; unclear D gene. The germline V and J ends were trimmed by 7 bases and 1 base, with 5 bases remaining between them. The CDR3 spans 12 residues. Germline assignment: CDR1 MNHNS and CDR2 SASEGT. CDR3 sequence reads: CASTVSGNTIYF. The CDR3 nucleotides read TGTGCCAGCACAGTATCTGGAAACACCATATATTTT.

The chain carries TRBV11-3 and TRBJ2-1; 8 bases match TRBD2. Looked up from germline, CDR1 is SGHNT and CDR2 is YENEEA. V lost 5 bases, J lost 4 bases, and 10 bases stayed unmatched. The CDR3 totals 16 residues. CDR3 coding DNA: TGTGCCAGCAGCCTCGGGGGGGGGCAGGGGTACAATGAGCAGTTCTTC. Its translation: CASSLGGGQGYNEQFF.

V gene TRBV6-5 combines with J gene TRBJ2-2, with 12 bases identical to TRBD2. The CDR3 loop spans 14 amino acids. Germline V lookup: CDR1 MNHEY, CDR2 SVGAGI. Losses at the gene ends were 7 bases for V and 7 bases for J; bases not matched to a gene: 4. CDR3 sequence (DNA): TGTGCCAGCATGACTAGCGGGAGTCGCGGGGAGCTGTTTTTT. It specifies CASMTSGSRGELFF.

This rearrangement joins TRBV30 to TRBJ2-7; tentatively, D is TRBD2 (6 bases). The CDR3 runs 13 residues. Germline V gene lookup returns CDR1 GTSNPN and CDR2 SVGIG (reference sequence). The V and J ends lost 2 bases and 5 bases respectively, with 13 bases between them. The CDR3 DNA reads TGTGCCTGGAGTCGGAGGGCGCATAACGAGCAGTACTTC. Protein sequence: CAWSRRAHNEQYF.

The chain is built from TRBV28 and TRBJ2-1; the D gene is possibly TRBD2 (5 bases). Per germline, CDR1 MDHEN and CDR2 SYDVKM. Trimming left V 6 bases short and J 8 bases short, with 8 bases between. The CDR3 contains 11 residues. The CDR3 bases are TGTGCCAGCAGGCATAGCGATGAGCAGTTCTTC. It translates to CASRHSDEQFF. The full variable domain, in which reference TRBV28 and TRBJ2-1 provide the parts outside the CDR3, is DVKVTQSSRYLVKRTGEKVFLECVQDMDHENMFWYRQDPGLGLRLIYFSYDVKMKEKGDIPEGYSVSREKKERFSLILESASTNQTSMYLCASRHSDEQFFGPGTRLTVL.

The chain links TRBV4-1 to TRBJ2-3, with a possible D match to TRBD2 (6 bases). Germline V lookup: CDR1 MGHRA, CDR2 YSYEKL. V shed 3 bases and J shed 3 bases, with 10 bases lying between them. The CDR3 runs to 14 residues. The CDR3 loop is CASSHDGRTDTQYF. For the CDR3, the DNA is TGCGCCAGCAGCCACGACGGGAGAACAGATACGCAGTATTTT.

V and J are TRBV5-1 and TRBJ2-1; 9 nucleotides agree with TRBD2. CDR3 length: 16 amino acids. Germline values: CDR1 SGHRS, CDR2 YFSETQ. V was clipped by 0 bases and J by 7 bases; unmatched bases: 8. As DNA, the CDR3 is TGCGCCAGCAGCTTGGCCGCGGGAGGGCCCAGAAATGAGCAGTTCTTC. Translated, it gives CASSLAAGGPRNEQFF.